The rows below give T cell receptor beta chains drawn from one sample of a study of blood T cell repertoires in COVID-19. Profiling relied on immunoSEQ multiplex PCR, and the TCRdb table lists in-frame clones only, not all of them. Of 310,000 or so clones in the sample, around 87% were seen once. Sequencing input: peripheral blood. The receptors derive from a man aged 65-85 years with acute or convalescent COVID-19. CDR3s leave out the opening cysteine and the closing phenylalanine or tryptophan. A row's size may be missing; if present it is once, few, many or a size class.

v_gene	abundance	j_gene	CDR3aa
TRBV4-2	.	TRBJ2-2	ASSPVNAENTGELF
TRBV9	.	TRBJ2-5	ASSPRQVLETQY
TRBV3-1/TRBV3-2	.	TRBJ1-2	ASSQAGQFYGYT
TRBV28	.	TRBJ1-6	ASRPSARNSPLH
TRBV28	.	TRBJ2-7	ASSSHARGRGGSIFHSYEQY
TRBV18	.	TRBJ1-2	ASSLDRGEIYGYT
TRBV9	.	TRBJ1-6	ASSVGAPTLNSPLH
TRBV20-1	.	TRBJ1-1	SASDAMNTEAF
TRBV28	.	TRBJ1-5	ASRLEAGGQPQH
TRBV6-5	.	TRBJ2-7	ASSRGQGTSYY
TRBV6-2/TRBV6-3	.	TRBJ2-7	ASSYSPGLVRNEQY
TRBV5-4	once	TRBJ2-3	ASSLRADTQY
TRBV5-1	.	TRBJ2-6	ASSLQGNGANVLT
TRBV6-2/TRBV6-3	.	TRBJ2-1	ASSQPFDRDRGLRNEQF
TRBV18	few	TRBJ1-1	ASSPSTTGLAEAF
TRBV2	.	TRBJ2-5	ASNLGQIQETQY
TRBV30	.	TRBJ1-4	AWETDLNEKLF
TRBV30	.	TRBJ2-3	AWTYPGTDTQY
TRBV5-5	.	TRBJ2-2	ASSLEPTGELF
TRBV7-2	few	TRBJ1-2	ASSLTGPSSGGYT
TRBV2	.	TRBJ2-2	ASRSRDTGELF
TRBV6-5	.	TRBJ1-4	ASSYSGGEWEKLF
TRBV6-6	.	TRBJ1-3	ASGQGGRNTIY
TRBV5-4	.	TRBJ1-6	ASSPGRRQGDNSPLH
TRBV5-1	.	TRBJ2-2	ASSFGPTGTGELF
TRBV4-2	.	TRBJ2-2	ASSQAYGGANTGELF
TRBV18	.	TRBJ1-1	ASSPGTGSITLIEAF
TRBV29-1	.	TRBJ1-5	SAIGGIGNQPQH
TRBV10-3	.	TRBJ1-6	AIRPEGPYNSPLH
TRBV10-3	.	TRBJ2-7	AISESPRRRIEQY
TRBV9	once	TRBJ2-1	ASSVAGESFNEQF
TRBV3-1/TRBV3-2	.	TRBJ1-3	ATSVQTSSIGNTIY
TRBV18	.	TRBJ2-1	ASSPRLAGGHGEQF
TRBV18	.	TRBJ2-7	ASSPTSGSYEQY
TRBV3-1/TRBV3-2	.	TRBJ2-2	ASSQGRGAVTGELF
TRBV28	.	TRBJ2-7	ASRRTSGASYEQY
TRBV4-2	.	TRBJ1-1	ASSLRGVGTEAF
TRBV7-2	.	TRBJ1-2	ASSSSWLGYGYT
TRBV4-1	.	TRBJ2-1	ASSQSAGGIYNEQF
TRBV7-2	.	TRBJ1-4	ASSFRGQNEKLF
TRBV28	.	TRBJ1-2	ASTSQGGAGTYGYT
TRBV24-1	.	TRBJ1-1	ATSDPRQGNTEAF
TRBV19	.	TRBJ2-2	ASRGVLNTGELF
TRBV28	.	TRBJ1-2	ASSLSGRGDYGYT
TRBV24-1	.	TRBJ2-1	ATSDIRDRGLVNEQF
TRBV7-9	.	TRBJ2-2	ASSLDERTGELF
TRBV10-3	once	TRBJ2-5	AISGDRVETQY
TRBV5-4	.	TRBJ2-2	ASSLGQGSMAGELF
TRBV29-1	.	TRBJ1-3	SVGQGGGNTIY
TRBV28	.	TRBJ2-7	ASSPFRSEQY
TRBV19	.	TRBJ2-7	ASKAGTGSYEQY
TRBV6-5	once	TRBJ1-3	ASRDRGRSGNTIY
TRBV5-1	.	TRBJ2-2	ASSLDVGGAGELF
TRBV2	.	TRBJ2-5	ASKGGLGETQY